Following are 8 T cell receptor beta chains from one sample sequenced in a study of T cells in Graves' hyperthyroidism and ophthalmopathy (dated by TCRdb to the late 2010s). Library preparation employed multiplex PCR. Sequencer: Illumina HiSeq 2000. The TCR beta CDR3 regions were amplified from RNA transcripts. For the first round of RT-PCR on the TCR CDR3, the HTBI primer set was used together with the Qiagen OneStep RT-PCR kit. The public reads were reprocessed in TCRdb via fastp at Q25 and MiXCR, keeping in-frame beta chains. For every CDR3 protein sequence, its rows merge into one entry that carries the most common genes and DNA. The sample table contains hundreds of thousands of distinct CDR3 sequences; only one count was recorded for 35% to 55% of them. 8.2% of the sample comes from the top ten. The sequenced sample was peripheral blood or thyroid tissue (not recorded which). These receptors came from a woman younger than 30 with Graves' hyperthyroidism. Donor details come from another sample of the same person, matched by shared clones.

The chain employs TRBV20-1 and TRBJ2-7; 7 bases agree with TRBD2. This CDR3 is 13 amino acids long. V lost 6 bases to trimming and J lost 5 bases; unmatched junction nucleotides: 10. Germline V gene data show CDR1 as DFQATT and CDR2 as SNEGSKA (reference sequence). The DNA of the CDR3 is TGCAGTGCCCCGCGGCGGGAGAGCCACGAGCAGTACTTC. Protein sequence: CSAPRRESHEQYF.

The CDR3 DNA follows: TGTGCCAGCAGCTTACCAGCTTACGAGCAGTACTTC. Amino acids: CASSLPAYEQYF. The rearrangement uses TRBV7-2 and TRBJ2-7; D is uncertain. The CDR3 is 12 residues long. Germline V CDR1 and CDR2: SGHTA, FQGNSA. V lost 2 bases to trimming and J lost 4 bases, with 6 bases between them. The variable domain in full, with the rest retrieved from reference TRBV7-2 and TRBJ2-7, is GAGVSQSPSNKVTEKGKDVELRCDPISGHTALYWYRQSLGQGLEFLIYFQGNSAPDKSGLPSDRFSAERTGGSVSTLTIQRTQQEDSAVYLCASSLPAYEQYFGPGTRLTVT.

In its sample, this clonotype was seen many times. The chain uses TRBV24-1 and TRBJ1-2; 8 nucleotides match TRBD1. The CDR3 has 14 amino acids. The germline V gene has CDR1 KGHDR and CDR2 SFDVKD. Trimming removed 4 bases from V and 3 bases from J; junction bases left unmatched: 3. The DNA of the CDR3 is TGTGCCACCAGTGAGCAGGGACAGGACTATGGCTACACCTTC. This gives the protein CATSEQGQDYGYTF.

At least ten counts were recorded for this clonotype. The CDR3 spells CASSATGLGNSPLHF. Written as DNA, the CDR3 is TGTGCCAGCAGCGCCACAGGTCTCGGGAATTCACCCCTCCACTTT. J is TRBJ1-6 and V is TRBV9; D may be TRBD1 (5 bases). Trimming took off 3 bases at V and 7 bases at J, with 14 bases between the two ends. Per germline, CDR1 SGDLS and CDR2 YYNGEE. The CDR3 is 15 amino acids.

The CDR3 DNA is TGTGCCATCAGTGGAACAGGGACCTATGGCTACACCTTC. Amino acids: CAISGTGTYGYTF. The chain is built from TRBV10-3 and TRBJ1-2; weak D call: TRBD1 (6 bases). Germline CDR1 is ENHRY and CDR2 is SYGVKD. V lost 4 bases to trimming and J lost 4 bases, with 10 bases between them. The CDR3 is 13 residues long.

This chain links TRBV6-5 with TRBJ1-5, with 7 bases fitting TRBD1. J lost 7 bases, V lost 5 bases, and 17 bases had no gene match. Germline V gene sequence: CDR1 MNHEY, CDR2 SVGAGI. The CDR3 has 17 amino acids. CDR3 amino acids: CASSLRTGLFSDQPQHF. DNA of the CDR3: TGTGCCAGCAGTCTCCGGACAGGACTCTTCTCCGACCAGCCCCAGCATTTT.

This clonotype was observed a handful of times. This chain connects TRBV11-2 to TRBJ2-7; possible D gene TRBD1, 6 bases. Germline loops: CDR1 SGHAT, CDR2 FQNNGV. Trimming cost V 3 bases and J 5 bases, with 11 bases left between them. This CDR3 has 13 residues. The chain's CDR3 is CASSFDRYHEQYF. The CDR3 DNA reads TGTGCCAGCAGCTTCGACAGGTACCACGAGCAGTACTTC.

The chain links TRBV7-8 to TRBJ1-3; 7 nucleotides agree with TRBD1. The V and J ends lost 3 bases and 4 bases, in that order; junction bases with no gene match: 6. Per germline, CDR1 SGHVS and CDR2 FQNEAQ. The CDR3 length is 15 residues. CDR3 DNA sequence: TGTGCCAGCAGCTTTTCAGGGGGAGTAGGAAACACCATATATTTT. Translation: CASSFSGGVGNTIYF.